This T cell receptor (beta chain) was recorded in a study of cytomegalovirus exposure and HLA in healthy donors. CDR1 is LGHNA, CDR2 YNFKEQ, per germline. This CDR3 comprises 13 residues. The sample holds a few counts of this clone. PCR employed 60 Vbeta and 13 Jbeta primers. As handled by the study authors: Later work found 80 million or so unique TCR beta chains, with 9.5 million to 11 million shared. Assay used: immunoSEQ multiplex PCR; TCRdb lists only in-frame clones, some missing. That table supplies the V and J calls and clone size; D and trimming were determined from the DNA. Among roughly 120,000 clones listed, 9% to 10% were seen once.

What was sequenced was PBMCs. V is TRBV4-2 and J is TRBJ2-5, with no clear D. The DNA end lines up better with TRBJ2-7; the J call may be wrong. The receptor's source is a man aged 25-45 years in good health and CMV-seronegative. The CDR3 region has the DNA TGTGCCAGCAGCCAAGAAGTTACCTACGAGCAGTACTTC. It specifies CASSQEVTYEQYF.